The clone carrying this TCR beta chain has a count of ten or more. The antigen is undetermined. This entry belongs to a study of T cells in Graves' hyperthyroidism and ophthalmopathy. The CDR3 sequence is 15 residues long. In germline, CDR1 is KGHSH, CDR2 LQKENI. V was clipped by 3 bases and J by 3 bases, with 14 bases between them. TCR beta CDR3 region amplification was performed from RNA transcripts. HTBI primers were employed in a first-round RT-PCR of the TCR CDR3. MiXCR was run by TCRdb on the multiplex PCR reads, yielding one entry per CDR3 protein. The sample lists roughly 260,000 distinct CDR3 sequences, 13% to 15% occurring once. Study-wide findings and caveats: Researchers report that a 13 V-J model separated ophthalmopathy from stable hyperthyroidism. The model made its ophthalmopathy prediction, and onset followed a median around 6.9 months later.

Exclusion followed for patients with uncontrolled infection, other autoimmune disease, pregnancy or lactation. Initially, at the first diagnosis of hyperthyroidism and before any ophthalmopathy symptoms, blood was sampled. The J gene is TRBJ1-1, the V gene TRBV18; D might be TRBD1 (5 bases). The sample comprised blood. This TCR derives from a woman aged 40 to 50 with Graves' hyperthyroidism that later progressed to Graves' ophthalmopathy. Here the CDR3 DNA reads TGTGCCAGCTCACCCCACCCCGACAGAGACACTGAAGCTTTCTTT. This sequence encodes CASSPHPDRDTEAFF.